These T cell receptor beta chains were read from a single sample in a study of T cell repertoires in cytomegalovirus infection. In TCRdb, the reads were re-called with MiXCR into one record per CDR3 protein. The sample lists 97,000 or so distinct CDR3 sequences, approximately 15% occurring once. The sequenced sample was PBMCs. These receptors all stem from a human donor in good health (CMV status not recorded). Some clones in this sample may be carry-over from other donors' samples. The CDR3 runs from the conserved cysteine through the conserved F or W. A D gene is named only where the DNA matches it firmly. Clone size is stated in some rows and not others, as once, few, many or a class when expanded.

clone size: many
J gene: TRBJ2-1
D gene: TRBD2
V gene: TRBV7-2
CDR3 DNA: TGTGCCAGCAGCTTACGGGGACTAGCGCAGTTCTTC
CDR3 protein: CASSLRGLAQFF

clone size: -
J gene: TRBJ1-2
D gene: -
V gene: TRBV12-3/TRBV12-4
CDR3 DNA: TGTGCCAGCAGTTCGGCGGATAGCTACACCTTC
CDR3 protein: CASSSADSYTF

clone size: many
J gene: TRBJ2-7
D gene: -
V gene: TRBV7-2
CDR3 DNA: TGTGCCAGCAGCCCCTGGACAGACTCCTACGAGCAGTACTTC
CDR3 protein: CASSPWTDSYEQYF

clone size: -
J gene: TRBJ1-4
D gene: -
V gene: TRBV6-5
CDR3 DNA: TGTGCCAGCAGTTACTCTCCAGGGTCGGGGGATGAAAAACTGTTTTTT
CDR3 protein: CASSYSPGSGDEKLFF

clone size: -
J gene: TRBJ1-2
D gene: -
V gene: TRBV7-9
CDR3 DNA: TGTGCCAGCAGTCCCTCCATACCCGGGGGCTACACCTTC
CDR3 protein: CASSPSIPGGYTF

clone size: few
J gene: TRBJ2-5
D gene: -
V gene: TRBV6-5
CDR3 DNA: TGTGCCAGCAGTTACGATTCCGGAGGGCTGGGGACCCAGTACTTC
CDR3 protein: CASSYDSGGLGTQYF

clone size: few
J gene: TRBJ1-1
D gene: TRBD1
V gene: TRBV28
CDR3 DNA: TGTGCCAGCAGCCTCGACGGGACAGCACTCACTGAAGCTTTCTTT
CDR3 protein: CASSLDGTALTEAFF

clone size: -
J gene: TRBJ1-2
D gene: -
V gene: TRBV2
CDR3 DNA: TGTGCCAGCAGTGAAGCTGGGGTCCCCTATGGCTACACCTTC
CDR3 protein: CASSEAGVPYGYTF

clone size: few
J gene: TRBJ2-1
D gene: TRBD2
V gene: TRBV14
CDR3 DNA: TGTGCCAGCAGCCAAGAGTTTAGCGGGGTTTTGAATGAGCAGTTCTTC
CDR3 protein: CASSQEFSGVLNEQFF

clone size: medium-sized
J gene: TRBJ1-4
D gene: -
V gene: TRBV7-2
CDR3 DNA: TGTGCCAGCAGCCCATGGACAGCAACTAATGAAAAACTGTTTTTT
CDR3 protein: CASSPWTATNEKLFF

clone size: few
J gene: TRBJ2-7
D gene: TRBD1
V gene: TRBV18
CDR3 DNA: TGTGCCAGCTCACCAATTAATCCGGGACAGGGTAGCCCCGAGCAGTACTTC
CDR3 protein: CASSPINPGQGSPEQYF

clone size: many
J gene: TRBJ2-2
D gene: -
V gene: TRBV7-2
CDR3 DNA: TGTGCCAGCAGCTTAGTTCTGCGCACCGGGGAGCTGTTTTTT
CDR3 protein: CASSLVLRTGELFF

clone size: few
J gene: TRBJ1-1
D gene: -
V gene: TRBV20-1
CDR3 DNA: TGCAGTGCTAGGGAGGGGGGGTATTGGAACACTGAAGCTTTCTTT
CDR3 protein: CSAREGGYWNTEAFF

clone size: many
J gene: TRBJ2-3
D gene: -
V gene: TRBV7-8
CDR3 DNA: TGTGCCAGCAGCCCCATCACAGATACGCAGTATTTT
CDR3 protein: CASSPITDTQYF

clone size: many
J gene: TRBJ1-5
D gene: TRBD1
V gene: TRBV7-2
CDR3 DNA: TGTGCCAGCAGCCCATCGGGACAGGGTCATCAGCCCCAGCATTTT
CDR3 protein: CASSPSGQGHQPQHF

clone size: -
J gene: TRBJ1-1
D gene: -
V gene: TRBV28
CDR3 DNA: TGTGCCAGCAGTTACCGGGTTTGGGCCGCCTCCCAGACTGAAGCTTTCTTT
CDR3 protein: CASSYRVWAASQTEAFF

clone size: many
J gene: TRBJ1-1
D gene: -
V gene: TRBV7-2
CDR3 DNA: TGTGCCAGCAGCTTATCTATGAACACTGAAGCTTTCTTT
CDR3 protein: CASSLSMNTEAFF

clone size: few
J gene: TRBJ2-1
D gene: TRBD2
V gene: TRBV4-3
CDR3 DNA: TGCGCCAGCAGCCAACTGACTAGCGGGGGGCTAAATGAGCAGTTCTTC
CDR3 protein: CASSQLTSGGLNEQFF

clone size: many
J gene: TRBJ1-5
D gene: -
V gene: TRBV19
CDR3 DNA: TGTGCCAGTAGTAACCCCCAGCTCCGAAATCAGCCCCAGCATTTT
CDR3 protein: CASSNPQLRNQPQHF

clone size: many
J gene: TRBJ2-7
D gene: TRBD1
V gene: TRBV7-9
CDR3 DNA: TGTGCCAGCAGCGTGGGGACAGGGGAAAAGCTGGCCGAGCAGTACTTC
CDR3 protein: CASSVGTGEKLAEQYF

clone size: -
J gene: TRBJ2-5
D gene: -
V gene: TRBV7-6
CDR3 DNA: TGTGCCAGCAGCTCCCGTGGGGAGACCCAGTACTTC
CDR3 protein: CASSSRGETQYF

clone size: many
J gene: TRBJ2-2
D gene: -
V gene: TRBV7-2
CDR3 DNA: TGTGCCAGCAGCTTAGCGCAAAGGACAGAGCTGTTTTTT
CDR3 protein: CASSLAQRTELFF

clone size: few
J gene: TRBJ2-1
D gene: -
V gene: TRBV7-3
CDR3 DNA: TGTGCCAGCAGCTTAGGGGGCCTTCGAACCAATGAGCAGTTCTTC
CDR3 protein: CASSLGGLRTNEQFF

clone size: many
J gene: TRBJ2-5
D gene: -
V gene: TRBV20-1
CDR3 DNA: TGCAGTGCTAGAGATTGGCTGGGACTTGCAGAGATGGAGACCCAGTACTTC
CDR3 protein: CSARDWLGLAEMETQYF

clone size: many
J gene: TRBJ2-5
D gene: -
V gene: TRBV7-6
CDR3 DNA: TGTGCCAGCAGCTTAGCGGTGTCAATCCGAGAGACCCAGTACTTC
CDR3 protein: CASSLAVSIRETQYF

clone size: -
J gene: TRBJ1-2
D gene: -
V gene: TRBV20-1
CDR3 DNA: TGCAGTGCTAGAGGGAAAGGCTATGGCTACACCTTC
CDR3 protein: CSARGKGYGYTF

clone size: many
J gene: TRBJ1-6
D gene: TRBD1
V gene: TRBV7-2
CDR3 DNA: TGTGCCAGCAGGGGACAGGGGATGGAAAGCTCCTATAATTCACCCCTCCACTTT
CDR3 protein: CASRGQGMESSYNSPLHF

clone size: few
J gene: TRBJ2-1
D gene: TRBD2
V gene: TRBV18
CDR3 DNA: TGTGCCAGCTCACCATCAGCGGGGGGTACCTACAATGAGCAGTTCTTC
CDR3 protein: CASSPSAGGTYNEQFF

clone size: many
J gene: TRBJ1-1
D gene: -
V gene: TRBV5-4
CDR3 DNA: TGTGCCAGCAGCTTGGGCAGGGCAGGTGGCACTGAAGCTTTCTTT
CDR3 protein: CASSLGRAGGTEAFF

clone size: few
J gene: TRBJ2-1
D gene: -
V gene: TRBV4-1
CDR3 DNA: TGTGCCAGCAGCCAAGGAGAGGGCGCAAAACGGCAGTTCTTC
CDR3 protein: CASSQGEGAKRQFF

clone size: -
J gene: TRBJ1-6
D gene: -
V gene: TRBV20-1
CDR3 DNA: TGCAGTGTCCCAGGGGACCCCCCTCGTAATTCACCCCTCCACTTT
CDR3 protein: CSVPGDPPRNSPLHF

clone size: many
J gene: TRBJ2-5
D gene: TRBD2
V gene: TRBV7-8
CDR3 DNA: TGTGCCAGCAGCTTTAGCGGGGAAGAGACCCAGTACTTC
CDR3 protein: CASSFSGEETQYF

clone size: -
J gene: TRBJ2-1
D gene: TRBD1
V gene: TRBV6-2/TRBV6-3
CDR3 DNA: TGTGCCAGCAGTAACGACTGGACAGGGACCTACAATGAGCAGTTCTTC
CDR3 protein: CASSNDWTGTYNEQFF

clone size: many
J gene: TRBJ2-7
D gene: TRBD1
V gene: TRBV4-2
CDR3 DNA: TGTGCCAGCAGCCAAGCGGACAGGGGCTCCTACGAGCAGTACTTC
CDR3 protein: CASSQADRGSYEQYF

clone size: many
J gene: TRBJ2-6
D gene: -
V gene: TRBV7-3
CDR3 DNA: TGTGCCAGCAGTCCCGGGGGTTCTGGGGCCAACGTCCTGACTTTC
CDR3 protein: CASSPGGSGANVLTF

clone size: many
J gene: TRBJ2-1
D gene: -
V gene: TRBV7-2
CDR3 DNA: TGTGCCAGCAGCCAAGGGGGAGCAGGCTACAATGAGCAGTTCTTC
CDR3 protein: CASSQGGAGYNEQFF